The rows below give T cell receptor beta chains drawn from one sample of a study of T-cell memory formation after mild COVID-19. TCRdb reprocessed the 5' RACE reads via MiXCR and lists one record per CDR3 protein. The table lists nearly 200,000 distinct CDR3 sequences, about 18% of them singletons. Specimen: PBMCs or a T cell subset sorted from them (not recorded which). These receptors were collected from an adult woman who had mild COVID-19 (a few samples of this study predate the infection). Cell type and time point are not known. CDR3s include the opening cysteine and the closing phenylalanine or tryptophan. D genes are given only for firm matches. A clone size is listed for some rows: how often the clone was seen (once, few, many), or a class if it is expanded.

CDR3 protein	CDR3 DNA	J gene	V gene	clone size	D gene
CASSMSGTGAPSGNTIYF	TGTGCCAGCAGCATGTCCGGGACAGGGGCCCCTTCTGGAAACACCATATATTTT	TRBJ1-3	TRBV7-9	few	TRBD1
CASRFHGQGPRVSNGYTF	TGTGCCAGCAGATTCCACGGACAGGGGCCCCGAGTGAGTAATGGCTACACCTTC	TRBJ1-2	TRBV7-2	-	TRBD1
CASSAGPAGNEQFF	TGTGCCAGCAGCGCGGGACCGGCGGGCAATGAGCAGTTCTTC	TRBJ2-1	TRBV2	few	-
CASSLWGADTQYF	TGTGCCAGCAGTTTATGGGGAGCAGATACGCAGTATTTT	TRBJ2-3	TRBV12-3/TRBV12-4	few	-
CASAAAGTDTQYF	TGTGCCAGCGCGGCGGCGGGCACAGATACGCAGTATTTT	TRBJ2-3	TRBV11-2	many	-
CASSKKLAGGTYSYNEQFF	TGTGCCAGCAGCAAAAAACTAGCGGGGGGCACTTATTCCTACAATGAGCAGTTCTTC	TRBJ2-1	TRBV21-1	few	-
CASSLSQGASEQYF	TGTGCCAGCAGTCTGTCGCAGGGGGCGAGCGAGCAGTACTTC	TRBJ2-7	TRBV2	few	TRBD1
CRGGGHEQFF	TGCAGGGGAGGGGGCCATGAGCAGTTCTTC	TRBJ2-1	TRBV20-1	-	-
CAWRASGLTEQYF	TGTGCCTGGAGAGCTAGCGGGTTGACCGAGCAGTACTTC	TRBJ2-7	TRBV30	-	TRBD2
CASSATDSPRFF	TGTGCCAGCAGCGCGACGGACAGCCCGAGGTTTTTT	TRBJ1-4	TRBV12-3/TRBV12-4	-	-
CATSRENLGQGAREQYF	TGTGCCACCAGCAGAGAAAATCTGGGACAGGGGGCACGAGAGCAGTACTTC	TRBJ2-7	TRBV15	few	TRBD1
CASSLDLRGYGGQYF	TGTGCCAGCAGCTTAGATCTTAGGGGCTACGGGGGGCAGTACTTC	TRBJ2-7	TRBV7-2	many	-
CATDPPREAGKLFF	TGTGCCACCGATCCCCCCAGAGAAGCCGGAAAACTGTTTTTT	TRBJ1-4	TRBV24-1	few	-
CSVGTRLATGELFF	TGCAGCGTTGGAACTAGGTTGGCCACCGGGGAGCTGTTTTTT	TRBJ2-2	TRBV29-1	-	-
CASRLAEPTGELFF	TGTGCCAGCAGACTAGCGGAGCCCACCGGGGAGCTGTTTTTT	TRBJ2-2	TRBV7-9	-	TRBD2
CASSEAGLFTGELFF	TGTGCCAGCTCGGAGGCGGGGTTATTCACCGGGGAGCTGTTTTTT	TRBJ2-2	TRBV7-2	few	-
CASSRTGTGFKDTEAFF	TGTGCCAGCAGCCGAACCGGAACAGGGTTCAAGGACACTGAAGCTTTCTTT	TRBJ1-1	TRBV5-8	-	-
CASSSGQETSYEQYF	TGCGCCAGCAGCTCCGGACAGGAGACCTCCTACGAGCAGTACTTC	TRBJ2-7	TRBV5-1	-	TRBD1
CASTTGSRGTEAFF	TGTGCCAGCACTACCGGATCCCGGGGCACTGAAGCTTTCTTT	TRBJ1-1	TRBV12-3/TRBV12-4	-	-
CASSNSGGAEETQYF	TGCGCCAGCAGCAATAGCGGGGGGGCCGAAGAGACCCAGTACTTC	TRBJ2-5	TRBV5-1	few	TRBD2
CAISGTGGDYGYTF	TGTGCCATCAGTGGGACAGGGGGTGACTATGGCTACACCTTC	TRBJ1-2	TRBV10-3	few	TRBD1
CASKRDTDRYTEAFF	TGTGCCAGCAAACGAGACACGGACAGATACACTGAAGCTTTCTTT	TRBJ1-1	TRBV25-1	many	-
CASSLGKTGVTEAFF	TGCGCCAGCAGCTTGGGGAAGACAGGGGTCACTGAAGCTTTCTTT	TRBJ1-1	TRBV5-1	few	TRBD1
CASSHPLGRGIYEQYF	TGTGCCAGCAGCCACCCCCTAGGGCGGGGAATCTACGAGCAGTACTTC	TRBJ2-7	TRBV6-6	-	-
CASSQQTGGGGANVLTF	TGTGCCAGCAGCCAACAGACAGGGGGCGGGGGGGCCAACGTCCTGACTTTC	TRBJ2-6	TRBV4-2	-	TRBD1
CASSLAGQAAGSTIYF	TGTGCCAGCAGCTTAGCAGGACAAGCGGCGGGATCCACCATATATTTT	TRBJ1-3	TRBV11-1	once	-
CASSYSTVQGQPQHF	TGTGCCAGCAGTTACTCGACGGTTCAGGGTCAGCCCCAGCATTTT	TRBJ1-5	TRBV6-5	few	-
CASSLLQGLNTEAFF	TGCGCCAGCAGCCTCTTACAGGGCTTGAACACTGAAGCTTTCTTT	TRBJ1-1	TRBV5-1	-	-
CASRKQGNTEAFF	TGCGCCAGCAGGAAGCAGGGGAACACTGAAGCTTTCTTT	TRBJ1-1	TRBV5-1	-	-
CASSLWTSSYEQYF	TGTGCCAGCAGTTTATGGACAAGCTCCTACGAGCAGTACTTC	TRBJ2-7	TRBV12-3/TRBV12-4	-	-
CASSLGQGVGNTIYF	TGTGCCAGCAGTTTAGGGCAGGGGGTCGGAAACACCATATATTTT	TRBJ1-3	TRBV12-3/TRBV12-4	few	TRBD1
CASRSEVLAGVGEQFF	TGTGCCAGCAGGAGTGAGGTACTAGCGGGAGTTGGCGAGCAGTTCTTC	TRBJ2-1	TRBV12-3/TRBV12-4	-	TRBD2
CASSQVPGVDGYTF	TGTGCCAGCAGCCAAGTCCCAGGGGTGGATGGCTACACCTTC	TRBJ1-2	TRBV14	few	-
CASSETSGRGEQYF	TGTGCCAGCAGTGAGACTAGCGGGCGAGGGGAGCAGTACTTC	TRBJ2-7	TRBV2	few	TRBD2
CAISEPSEGRTYEQYF	TGTGCCATCAGTGAGCCCTCGGAGGGCCGGACCTACGAGCAGTACTTC	TRBJ2-7	TRBV10-3	few	-
CASSVATVGGFDTQYF	TGTGCCAGCAGCGTAGCTACCGTGGGGGGTTTCGATACGCAGTATTTT	TRBJ2-3	TRBV9	-	-
CSARDLERTNTYNEQFF	TGCAGTGCTAGAGATCTCGAGAGGACTAATACGTACAATGAGCAGTTCTTC	TRBJ2-1	TRBV20-1	-	-
CASSIGYGYTF	TGTGCCAGTAGTATCGGGTATGGCTACACCTTC	TRBJ1-2	TRBV19	-	-
CASSQPQLGDDGEQYF	TGTGCCAGCAGCCAACCTCAACTAGGGGATGATGGGGAGCAGTACTTC	TRBJ2-7	TRBV4-2	few	-
CATSRDPGVSYEQYF	TGTGCCACCAGCAGAGACCCGGGAGTCTCCTACGAGCAGTACTTC	TRBJ2-7	TRBV15	-	-
CSARGLAGPNEQFF	TGCAGTGCTAGAGGACTAGCGGGGCCGAATGAGCAGTTCTTC	TRBJ2-1	TRBV20-1	-	TRBD2